The T cell receptor beta chain described here comes from a study of vaccination and CD4 T cells after COVID-19. Study-wide context: Each enrolled participant received a two-dose regimen of either BNT162b2 or mRNA-1273 vaccine. Investigators took post-vaccine samples a median roughly 73 days after dose two, within a range of 14 to 241. SARS-CoV-2, HCoV-NL63, HCoV-OC43 and HCoV-229E supplied the overlapping spike peptides used to stimulate cells.

As to treatment: roughly ten-day PBMC culture with coronavirus spike peptide pools or control peptides (ViraFEST assay). Recorded positive PCR dates fall between March and December 2020, preceding US Alpha, Beta and Delta variants. This clonotype was found a few times. Its antigen is undetermined. CD4+ T cells that had been cultured provided DNA sequenced with the Oncomine TCR Beta short-read assay. TCRdb itself ran the PCR reads through MiXCR, one entry per CDR3 protein. The sample has 9,100 or so distinct CDR3 sequences, more than 20% seen once. The sequenced sample consisted of cultured CD4+ T cells from blood. The clonotype comes from a human donor with COVID-19.

CDR3 in DNA: TGTGCCACCAGTGGCTGGGGGGCGGGAGATACGCAGTATTTT. Protein sequence: CATSGWGAGDTQYF. The J gene is TRBJ2-3, the V gene TRBV24-1; D may correspond to TRBD1 or TRBD2 (6 bases each). CDR3 length equals 14 residues. V lost 5 bases to trimming and J lost 5 bases, with 13 bases between them. Germline-derived CDR1 and CDR2 are KGHDR and SFDVKD.